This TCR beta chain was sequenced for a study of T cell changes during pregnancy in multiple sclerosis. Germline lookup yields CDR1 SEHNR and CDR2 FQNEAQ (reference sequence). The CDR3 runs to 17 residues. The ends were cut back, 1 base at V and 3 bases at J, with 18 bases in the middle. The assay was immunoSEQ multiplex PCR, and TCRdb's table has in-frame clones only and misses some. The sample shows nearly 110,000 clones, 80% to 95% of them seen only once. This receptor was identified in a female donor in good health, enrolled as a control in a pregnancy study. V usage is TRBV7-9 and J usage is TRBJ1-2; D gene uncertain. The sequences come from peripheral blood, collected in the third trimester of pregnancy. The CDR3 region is CASSLGSFQRADYGYTF. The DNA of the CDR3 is TGTGCCAGCAGCTTAGGCTCTTTCCAACGAGCGGACTATGGCTACACCTTC. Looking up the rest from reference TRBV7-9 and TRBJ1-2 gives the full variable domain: DTGVSQNPRHKITKRGQNVTFRCDPISEHNRLYWYRQTLGQGPEFLTYFQNEAQLEKSRLLSDRFSAERPKGSFSTLEIQRTEQGDSAMYLCASSLGSFQRADYGYTFGSGTRLTVV.